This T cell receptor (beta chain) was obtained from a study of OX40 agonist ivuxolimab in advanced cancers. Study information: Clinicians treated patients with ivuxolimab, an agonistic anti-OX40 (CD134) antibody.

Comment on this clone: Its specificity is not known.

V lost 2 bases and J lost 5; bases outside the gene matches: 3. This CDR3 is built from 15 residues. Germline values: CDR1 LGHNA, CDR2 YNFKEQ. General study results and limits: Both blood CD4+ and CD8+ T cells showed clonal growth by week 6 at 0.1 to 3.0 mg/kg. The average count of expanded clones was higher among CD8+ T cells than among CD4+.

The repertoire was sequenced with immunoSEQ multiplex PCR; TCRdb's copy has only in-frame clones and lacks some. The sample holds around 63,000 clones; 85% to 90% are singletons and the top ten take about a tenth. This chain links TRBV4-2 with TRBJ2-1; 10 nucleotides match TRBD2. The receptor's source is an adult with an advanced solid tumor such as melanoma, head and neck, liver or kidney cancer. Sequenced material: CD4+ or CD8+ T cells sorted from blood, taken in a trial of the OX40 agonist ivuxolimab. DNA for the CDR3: TGTGCCAGCAGCCAATATCTAGCGGGAGACAATGAGCAGTTCTTC. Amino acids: CASSQYLAGDNEQFF.